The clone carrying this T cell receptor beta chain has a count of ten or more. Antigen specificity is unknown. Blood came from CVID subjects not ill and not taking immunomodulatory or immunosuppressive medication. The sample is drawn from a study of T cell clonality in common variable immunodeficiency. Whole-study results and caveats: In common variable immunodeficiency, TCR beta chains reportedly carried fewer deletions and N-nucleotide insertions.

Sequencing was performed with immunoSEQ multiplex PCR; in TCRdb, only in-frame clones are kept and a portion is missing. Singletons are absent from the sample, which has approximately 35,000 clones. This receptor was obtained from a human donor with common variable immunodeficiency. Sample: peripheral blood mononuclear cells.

The CDR3 spells CASSPHGTDTQYF. The sequenced CDR3 bases are TGCGCCAGCAGCCCACATGGCACAGATACG. The chain has TRBV5-1 and TRBJ2-3; D is unresolved. The CDR3 goes on 3 residues after the read ends, and that part is filled in from the germline J gene. Deletions cut 4 bases from V and 1 base from J, with 7 bases between. Germline V lookup: CDR1 SGHRS, CDR2 YFSETQ. The CDR3 length is 13 residues.